The next 3 T cell receptor beta chains were all read from a single sample in a study of OX40 agonist ivuxolimab in advanced cancers. TCRdb's table, derived via immunoSEQ multiplex PCR, lists solely in-frame clones and lacks some. The table records about 26,000 clones, 83% of them present only once. The source material was CD4+ or CD8+ T cells sorted from blood, sampled in a trial of the OX40 agonist ivuxolimab. The receptors originated from an adult with an advanced solid tumor such as melanoma, head and neck, liver or kidney cancer.

The rearrangement links TRBV6-1 to TRBJ2-7, with a possible D match to TRBD1 (5 bases). This CDR3 spans 14 amino acids. Germline CDR1 MNHNS, CDR2 SASEGT. Trimming shortened V by 3 bases and J by 0 bases, and 9 bases separated the two germline ends. CDR3 sequence (DNA): TGTGCCAGCAGTGATGGGGCCTTCTCCTACGAGCAGTACTTC. It yields the protein CASSDGAFSYEQYF.

The rearrangement joins TRBV13 to TRBJ2-2; D is unresolved. Trimming shortened V by 5 bases and J by 3 bases, and 4 bases separated the two germline ends. This CDR3 is 12 amino acids long. In germline, CDR1 is PRHDT, CDR2 FYEKMQ (reference sequence). The DNA of the CDR3 is TGTGCCAGCAGCGCATACACCGGGGAGCTGTTTTTT. This encodes CASSAYTGELFF.

The chain couples TRBV7-9 to TRBJ1-1; D not certain. The CDR3 is 17 amino acids. Germline V gene sequence: CDR1 SEHNR, CDR2 FQNEAQ (reference sequence). Trimming removed 0 bases at V and 1 base at J, with 15 bases between. CDR3 coding DNA: TGTGCCAGCAGCTTAGCTCAGTTAGGACCCTCGAACACTGAAGCTTTCTTT. It codes for CASSLAQLGPSNTEAFF.